Listed here is a single TCR beta chain. This specimen comes from a study of technical replicates of blood from several donors. Germline V gene lookup returns CDR1 SGHTA and CDR2 FQGTGA. This CDR3 is built from 14 residues. V trimming: 6 bases; J trimming: 9 bases; junction bases outside the gene matches: 7. Produced via immunoSEQ multiplex PCR; TCRdb's table is partial and in-frame only. The table shows nearly 80,000 clones, with around 92% occurring only once. The sequenced material came from T cells isolated from PBMCs. The receptor was isolated from a human donor in good health. The J gene is TRBJ2-1, the V gene TRBV7-3; TRBD2 matches 11 bases. This chain's CDR3 is CASSLAGGYSEQFF. CDR3 DNA: TGTGCCAGCAGTTTAGCGGGAGGGTATAGTGAGCAGTTCTTC.